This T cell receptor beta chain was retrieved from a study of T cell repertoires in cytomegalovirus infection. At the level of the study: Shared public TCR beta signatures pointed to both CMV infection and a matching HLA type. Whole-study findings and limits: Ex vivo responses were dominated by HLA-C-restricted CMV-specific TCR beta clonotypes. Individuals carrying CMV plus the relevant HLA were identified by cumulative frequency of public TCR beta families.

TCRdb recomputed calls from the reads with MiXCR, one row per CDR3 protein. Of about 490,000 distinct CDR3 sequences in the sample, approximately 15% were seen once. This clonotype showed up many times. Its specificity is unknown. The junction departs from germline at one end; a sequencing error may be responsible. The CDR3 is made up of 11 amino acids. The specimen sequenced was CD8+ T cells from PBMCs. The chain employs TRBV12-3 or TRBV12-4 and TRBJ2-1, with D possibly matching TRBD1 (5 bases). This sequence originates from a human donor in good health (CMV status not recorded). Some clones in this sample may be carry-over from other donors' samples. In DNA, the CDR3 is TGTGCCAGCACCATGTGCCCTAGGGGCTACTTC. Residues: CASTMCPRGYF.